These 5 T cell receptor beta chains were all obtained from the same sample, sequenced in a study of shared clonotypes between healthy human individuals. Method: immunoSEQ multiplex PCR; TCRdb's copy keeps in-frame clones and lacks some. This sample has about 2.4 million clones; approximately 93% occur once, and the top ten carry about 0.39%. The material sequenced was naive CD4+ T cells from PBMCs. Subset reported: CD45RA+ positively selected. These receptors were obtained from a man aged 18 to 30 in good health. Some clones in this sample may be carry-over from other donors' samples.

The V gene is TRBV7-9, the J gene TRBJ1-6; D is unresolved. The V and J ends lost 1 base and 7 bases respectively, with 11 bases between them. The CDR3 consists of 15 residues. Germline lookup yields CDR1 SEHNR and CDR2 FQNEAQ (reference sequence). CDR3: CASSLVDGKNSPLHF. The CDR3, as DNA: TGTGCCAGCAGCTTAGTTGACGGCAAGAATTCACCCCTCCACTTT.

Regarding this clone: This sample includes further DNA sequences coding for the same CDR3. The rearrangement uses TRBV5-1 and TRBJ2-5; D remains unclear. Germline lookup yields CDR1 SGHRS and CDR2 YFSETQ. Trimming stripped 2 bases from V and 1 base from J, with 9 bases between. This CDR3 comprises 14 residues. The CDR3 spells CASSLMGSQETQYF. Here the CDR3 DNA reads TGCGCCAGCAGCTTAATGGGCAGCCAAGAGACCCAGTACTTC.

The V and J genes are TRBV7-2 and TRBJ2-7, with 11 bases lining up with TRBD1. Germline assignment: CDR1 SGHTA and CDR2 FQGNSA. V shed 5 bases and J 5 bases; nucleotides not matched to a gene: 2. The CDR3 covers 13 residues. The CDR3 spells CASSPDRGHEQYF. As DNA, the CDR3 is TGTGCCAGCAGCCCGGACAGGGGGCACGAGCAGTACTTC.

Of note for this clone: Other DNA sequences from this sample encode an identical CDR3 as well. The J gene is TRBJ1-5, the V gene TRBV19; 10 nucleotides match TRBD1. Losses at the gene ends were 5 bases for V and 0 bases for J; bases not matched to a gene: 1. This CDR3 has 15 residues. The germline CDR1 and CDR2 sequences are LNHDA and SQIVND (reference sequence). The CDR3 region has the DNA TGTGCCAGTAGTCGGGACAGGGGTAGCAATCAGCCCCAGCATTTT. This encodes CASSRDRGSNQPQHF.

Turning to this clone: Other nucleotide sequences in the sample specify the same CDR3. V is TRBV29-1 and J is TRBJ2-7; 8 bases align to TRBD1. The V and J ends lost 6 bases and 2 bases, in that order; junction bases with no gene match: 6. There are 13 residues in the CDR3. Germline V gives CDR1 SQVTM, CDR2 ANQGSEA. The CDR3 sequence: CSVRGQAPYEQYF. For the CDR3, the DNA is TGCAGCGTACGGGGACAGGCCCCCTACGAGCAGTACTTC.